These 18 T cell receptor beta chains were sequenced from one sample in a study of blood T cell repertoires in COVID-19. Here immunoSEQ multiplex PCR was the method, and the copy in TCRdb shows in-frame clones only, minus some. The repertoire holds about 440,000 clones, with roughly 91% as singletons. The sequencing sample was made of PBMCs or T cells enriched from blood (not recorded which). These receptor sequences come from a man aged 18 to 29 who had recovered from COVID-19.

The rearrangement links TRBV30 to TRBJ2-5; 10 positions agree with TRBD1. The CDR3 is 14 amino acids. In germline, CDR1 is GTSNPN, CDR2 SVGIG (reference sequence). J lost 4 bases, V lost 3 bases, and 5 bases had no gene match. The CDR3 is CAWRRQGAGETQYF. The CDR3 bases are TGTGCCTGGAGGCGACAGGGGGCGGGAGAGACCCAGTACTTC. The full variable domain, with the rest looked up from reference TRBV30 and TRBJ2-5, is SQTIHQWPATLVQPVGSPLSLECTVEGTSNPNLYWYRQAAGRGLQLLFYSVGIGQISSEVPQNLSASRPQDRQFILSSKKLLLSDSGFYLCAWRRQGAGETQYFGPGTRLLVL.

The chain is built from TRBV18 and TRBJ1-5, with 7 bases fitting TRBD1. Germline CDR1 is KGHSH and CDR2 is LQKENI. V shed 6 bases, J shed 5 bases, and the junction held 7 bases outside the gene matches. The CDR3 is 14 amino acids. DNA for the CDR3: TGTGCCAGCTCTCTTACCGGACAGGATCAGCCCCAGCATTTT. Amino acids: CASSLTGQDQPQHF.

V and J are TRBV5-4 and TRBJ2-5; maybe TRBD2 (7 bases). The CDR3 loop spans 14 amino acids. V lost 4 bases to trimming and J lost 5 bases, with 15 bases between them. Per germline, CDR1 SGHNT and CDR2 YYREEE (reference sequence). CDR3 DNA: TGTGCCAGCAGCCTCATGGGGGGGCCCGAGACCCAGTACTTC. Its protein product is CASSLMGGPETQYF.

The J gene is TRBJ2-1, the V gene TRBV28; D uncertain. Germline loops: CDR1 MDHEN, CDR2 SYDVKM. The CDR3 has 14 residues. V was clipped by 6 bases and J by 7 bases, with 16 bases between them. CDR3 sequence reads: CASSSIEVVNEQFF. DNA of the CDR3: TGTGCCAGCAGCTCTATAGAGGTTGTTAATGAGCAGTTCTTC.

The V call is TRBV7-9, the J call TRBJ1-1; 11 bases align to TRBD1. Trimming cost V 4 bases and J 6 bases; bases outside gene matches: 7. Germline CDR1 SEHNR, CDR2 FQNEAQ (reference sequence). The CDR3 is 15 amino acids. In DNA, the CDR3 is TGTGCCAGCAGCTCCTCCGGGACAGGGGGGTCTGAAGCTTTCTTT. This encodes CASSSSGTGGSEAFF. The whole variable domain, filled in from reference TRBV7-9 and TRBJ1-1, reads DTGVSQNPRHKITKRGQNVTFRCDPISEHNRLYWYRQTLGQGPEFLTYFQNEAQLEKSRLLSDRFSAERPKGSFSTLEIQRTEQGDSAMYLCASSSSGTGGSEAFFGQGTRLTVV.

The CDR3 DNA is TGTGCCAGCAGCCCCGGACAGGGAGTATTTGAAAAACTGTTTTTT. Translated: CASSPGQGVFEKLFF. The rearrangement uses TRBV7-9 and TRBJ1-4; 8 bases map to TRBD1. The ends lost 5 bases at V and 7 bases at J; junction bases unmatched: 9. CDR3 length: 15 residues. Germline V gives CDR1 SEHNR, CDR2 FQNEAQ (reference sequence).

The rearrangement joins TRBV9 to TRBJ1-5, with 8 bases identical to TRBD1. This CDR3 has 13 amino acids. Germline-derived CDR1 and CDR2 are SGDLS and YYNGEE. Losses at the gene ends were 4 bases for V and 4 bases for J; bases not matched to a gene: 1. The CDR3 loop is CASSRDRNQPQHF. CDR3 in DNA: TGTGCCAGCAGCCGGGACAGGAATCAGCCCCAGCATTTT.

V is TRBV2 and J is TRBJ1-1; tentative D call: TRBD1 (6 bases). Germline V gives CDR1 SNHLY, CDR2 FYNNEI. The CDR3 runs to 14 residues. Trimming stripped 7 bases from V and 5 bases from J, with 17 bases between. CDR3 sequence: CASKNRAFRTEAFF. As DNA, the CDR3 is TGTGCCAGCAAAAACAGGGCATTTAGAACTGAAGCTTTCTTT.

The genes are TRBV12-3 or TRBV12-4 and TRBJ1-2; no clear D gene. CDR3 length: 13 residues. Trimming removed 3 bases from V and 5 bases from J, with 10 bases in between. For the CDR3, the DNA is TGTGCCAGCAGTTTTGGGAGGTGGTATGGCTACACCTTC. This translates into CASSFGRWYGYTF.

The gene calls are TRBV11-3 and TRBJ2-1, with 8 bases fitting TRBD1. The ends lost 0 bases at V and 5 bases at J; junction bases unmatched: 9. Germline assignment: CDR1 SGHNT and CDR2 YENEEA. The CDR3 is 17 residues long. CDR3 coding DNA: TGTGCCAGCAGCTTAGATCGCTGGACAGGGATCGACAATGAGCAGTTCTTC. It translates to CASSLDRWTGIDNEQFF.

The chain is built from TRBV12-3 or TRBV12-4 and TRBJ1-1, with 7 bases matching TRBD1. Trimming removed 6 bases from V and 6 bases from J; junction bases left unmatched: 4. This CDR3 is 12 amino acids long. The CDR3 nucleotides are TGTGCCAGCAGCCCGGACAGGCCTGAAGCTTTCTTT. Amino acid sequence: CASSPDRPEAFF.

This chain connects TRBV6-5 to TRBJ1-2, with 7 nucleotides matching TRBD1. The CDR3 covers 15 residues. The V segment lost 4 bases and the J segment 0 bases; nucleotides outside the gene matches: 5. Germline CDR1 MNHEY, CDR2 SVGAGI. The CDR3 sequence is CASSSTGEANYGYTF. CDR3 DNA sequence: TGTGCCAGCAGTTCCACAGGGGAGGCTAACTATGGCTACACCTTC.

The V call is TRBV2, the J call TRBJ1-1, with TRBD1 matching 9 bases. CDR1 and CDR2 (germline): SNHLY, FYNNEI. CDR3 length: 15 amino acids. With 7 bases clipped from V and 1 base from J, the junction kept 7 bases outside the gene matches. CDR3 coding DNA: TGTGCCAGCAATCAACAGGGGGCAAAGAACACTGAAGCTTTCTTT. It specifies CASNQQGAKNTEAFF.

The chain uses TRBV7-2 and TRBJ2-1; D is possibly TRBD1 (6 bases). The V end was cut by 4 bases, the J end by 7 bases, with 17 bases between. This CDR3 comprises 15 residues. Per germline, CDR1 SGHTA and CDR2 FQGNSA. The CDR3 DNA reads as TGTGCCAGCAGCTCGAGGGGGAAAACGGATAATGAGCAGTTCTTC. Residues: CASSSRGKTDNEQFF.

This chain uses TRBV2 with TRBJ1-2; D is possibly TRBD1 (5 bases). The germline V gene encodes CDR1 SNHLY and CDR2 FYNNEI. Trimming cost V 3 bases and J 6 bases, with 11 bases left between them. The CDR3 loop spans 13 amino acids. For the CDR3, the DNA is TGTGCCAGCAGTGATGGCAGGGTCGATGGCTACACCTTC. This encodes CASSDGRVDGYTF.

The rearrangement links TRBV10-3 to TRBJ2-3; 12 bases are a match to TRBD2. This CDR3 has 17 residues. After removal of 6 bases from V and 4 bases from J, the junction contained 11 bases not matched to a gene. Per germline, CDR1 ENHRY and CDR2 SYGVKD. CDR3 nucleotides: TGTGCCATCAGCGACAAACTAGCGGGAGGAGGAGCAGATACGCAGTATTTT. This translates into CAISDKLAGGGADTQYF.

This chain links TRBV19 with TRBJ1-1; D gene unclear. The length of the CDR3 is 13 residues. V lost 6 bases and J 5 bases, leaving 13 bases between the germline ends. The germline V gene encodes CDR1 LNHDA and CDR2 SQIVND (reference sequence). CDR3 sequence (DNA): TGTGCCAGTAGCGGACTTCGGGGTACTGAAGCTTTCTTT. It specifies CASSGLRGTEAFF.

The genes are TRBV5-1 and TRBJ2-1; no reliable D call. The germline V gene encodes CDR1 SGHRS and CDR2 YFSETQ. The CDR3 runs 15 residues. Trimming left V 0 bases short and J 7 bases short, with 14 bases between. The chain's CDR3 is CASSLEVGPNNEQFF. As DNA, the CDR3 is TGCGCCAGCAGCTTGGAGGTGGGCCCAAATAATGAGCAGTTCTTC.